This section outlines one T cell receptor beta chain sequence together with its context. The data stem from a study of blood T cells in healthy people across ages. Germline V gene sequence: CDR1 LGHNA, CDR2 YSLEER. V shed 1 base and J shed 2 bases, with 10 bases lying between them. This CDR3 spans 15 amino acids. PCR was performed a second time for roughly 7 to 11 cycles using a sample-barcoded 5' primer and a J-beta primer mix. Unique molecular identifiers of 12 random nucleotides labeled each cDNA. TCRdb ran MiXCR on the 5' RACE reads and lists one entry per CDR3 protein. The data show about 1.8 million distinct CDR3 sequences, with roughly 50% seen just once and around 2.1% held by the top ten.

The chain has TRBV4-3 and TRBJ2-3; D may be TRBD2 (6 bases). This receptor was taken from a woman between 40 and 50 years old in good health. The specimen was blood. CDR3 DNA sequence: TGCGCCAGCAGCCAAGCCCTAGCGTCCACAGATACGCAGTATTTT. Translated: CASSQALASTDTQYF.